This TCR beta chain was sequenced in a study of regulatory T cells in long-lasting Graves disease (dated by TCRdb to the early 2020s). As for the study more broadly: To count as having persistent Graves' disease, a patient had to have received antithyroid drug treatment for over 5 years with TSH receptor autoantibodies remaining persistently positive. The study was registered as a clinical trial and conducted in China. This study used TCR sequencing and RNA sequencing of peripheral blood to compare persistent Graves' disease patients against newly diagnosed Graves' disease patients. A total of around 33 samples underwent TCR sequencing, from about 13 patients with persistent Graves' disease and 20 patients with newly diagnosed Graves' disease. In the clinical cohort, patients with persistent Graves' disease had used antithyroid drugs for an average of about 10.3 years. Findings and caveats that apply to the study as a whole: The authors acknowledged the small sample size as a limitation that may reduce accuracy. Only peripheral blood was studied, because thyroid tissue, the primary lesion, was inaccessible. Persistent patients shared more public clonotypes among themselves (around 3,000) than newly diagnosed patients did (roughly 920). Compared with newly diagnosed patients, patients with persistent Graves' disease had lower TCR Shannon entropy and fewer highly expanded clones, which suggests clonal expansion. Sequencing and analysis were restricted to the TCR beta chain. Preferential use of TRBV28, TRBJ1-2 and TRBJ2-5 was observed in persistent disease, whereas TRBV20-1 and TRBJ2-1 were favored in newly diagnosed disease.

This clonotype was seen only once. Its cognate antigen has yet to be identified. No much larger clonotype is one base removed from it; base qualities were not supplied. A single read counts as weak evidence. The time point label of this sample denotes: persistent/refractory GD, antithyroid drugs over 5 years with positive TRAb. RNA was extracted from PBMCs in TRIzol for both TCR sequencing and RNA sequencing. The diagnosis of Graves' disease followed American Thyroid Association guidelines. The patients came from an endocrinology department in Xi'an, China. Each patient gave approximately 9.7 milliliters of peripheral blood, collected in an EDTA anticoagulant tube. Ficoll Paque Plus density gradient separation was used to isolate PBMCs, and no further T cell sorting was done. RNA quality was checked with an Agilent 2100 Bioanalyzer and agarose gel, and concentration with a NanoDrop 2000. Reading the germline V gene (reference sequence) gives CDR1 LNHDA and CDR2 SQIVND. The CDR3 has 17 amino acids, counting the end cysteine and phenylalanine. Only the CDR3 part of the read is kept: 51 bases, read in frame from the first base. Clipping removes 5 bases from V and 6 bases from J, with 16 as the unmatched junction base count.

Library construction relied on multiplex PCR. This sample was sequenced with an Illumina HiSeq 4000. TCR beta libraries were built with iRepertoire HTBI primers and Arm-PCR amplification of CDR3 regions. PCR products were gel purified before sequencing. In the authors' own workflow: Gene usage analysis of CDR3 amino acid clonotypes used the roughly 60 TRBV and about 13 TRBJ segments found across samples. Filtered high-quality paired reads were merged into contigs using COPE and FqMerger. BLAST was used to align contigs to IMGT TRBV, TRBD and TRBJ reference genes, with CDR3 defined following IMGT. Highly expanded clones were defined as clonotypes with a frequency above 0.1%. Shannon entropy served as the measure of repertoire diversity, while the Gini coefficient captured V-J evenness. Public clonotypes were defined as clonotypes shared by more than one individual. In TCRdb, the public reads were trimmed at Q25 with fastp and aligned with MiXCR, with productive beta chains retained. For every CDR3 protein sequence, its rows merge into one entry that carries the most common genes and DNA. The V and J calls were not made by the authors but by TCRdb's processing. The sample includes about 470,000 distinct CDR3 sequences, with roughly 21% observed a single time. In total, the top ten clones hold around 7% of the sample.

The clonotype was recovered from a female donor with Graves disease. The sample here was peripheral blood mononuclear cells (PBMCs), taken when the disease was refractory, from a patient treated with antithyroid drugs. Recombination joined TRBV19 with TRBJ1-5; TRBD1 aligns with 7 central bases. The sequenced DNA is TGTGCCAGTAGTTATTACACTGGCCGGGACAGTATTCAGCCCCAGCATTTT. Its translation is CASSYYTGRDSIQPQHF. The CDR3 plus the reference TRBV19 and TRBJ1-5 genes for the other parts give the full variable domain: DGGITQSPKYLFRKEGQNVTLSCEQNLNHDAMYWYRQDPGQGLRLIYYSQIVNDFQKGDIAEGYSVSREKKESFPLTVTSAQKNPTAFYLCASSYYTGRDSIQPQHFGDGTRLSIL.